Below, one T cell receptor (beta chain) is given with its context. This sample was included in a study of blood T cell repertoires in COVID-19. Study as a whole: T cells, B-cell-depleted T cells, or PBMCs supplied cDNA or gDNA.

CDR1 SGHRS and CDR2 YFSETQ come from the germline V gene. Trimming removed 4 bases from V and 6 bases from J; junction bases left unmatched: 2. The CDR3 length is 14 residues. Measured with immunoSEQ multiplex PCR; TCRdb has only the in-frame clones, and not every one. The sample lists 150,000 to 200,000 clones, roughly 80% occurring once. The material sequenced was peripheral blood. The V call is TRBV5-1, the J call TRBJ2-1; 12 bases map to TRBD1. This receptor was taken from a human donor in a cohort sampled during active COVID-19. This CDR3 is CASSRDRGRNEQFF. The CDR3 nucleotides are TGCGCCAGCAGCCGGGACAGGGGGCGCAATGAGCAGTTCTTC.